The 26 T cell receptor beta chains listed next were all sequenced from one sample in a study of OX40 agonist ivuxolimab in advanced cancers. The protocol was immunoSEQ multiplex PCR, while the TCRdb copy is restricted to in-frame clones and leaves out a portion. Among around 37,000 clones, roughly 79% were seen once, and the ten largest hold roughly a fifth. The specimen was CD4+ or CD8+ T cells sorted from blood, collected in a trial of the OX40 agonist ivuxolimab. These receptors originate from an adult with an advanced solid tumor such as melanoma, head and neck, liver or kidney cancer.

J is TRBJ2-1 and V is TRBV2, with 11 bases fitting TRBD2. V dropped 7 bases and J dropped 4; count of bases not matched to a gene: 3. Germline CDR1 SNHLY, CDR2 FYNNEI. This CDR3 is built from 14 residues. CDR3 nucleotides: TGTGCCAGCACCGGACTAGCGGGTTACAATGAGCAGTTCTTC. Amino acids: CASTGLAGYNEQFF. The entire variable domain, with the rest obtained from reference TRBV2 and TRBJ2-1, is as follows: EPEVTQTPSHQVTQMGQEVILRCVPISNHLYFYWYRQILGQKVEFLVSFYNNEISEKSEIFDDQFSVERPDGSNFTLKIRSTKLEDSAMYFCASTGLAGYNEQFFGPGTRLTVL.

The chain carries TRBV19 and TRBJ1-2; D call uncertain. The V and J ends lost 7 bases and 2 bases respectively, with 8 bases between them. Germline V gene lookup returns CDR1 LNHDA and CDR2 SQIVND (reference sequence). The length of the CDR3 is 12 residues. CDR3 sequence reads: CASNEGNYGYTF. Written as DNA, the CDR3 is TGTGCCAGTAATGAGGGCAACTATGGCTACACCTTC.

The rearrangement joins TRBV5-6 to TRBJ2-3, with 10 bases lining up with TRBD2. Germline V lookup: CDR1 SGHDT, CDR2 YYEEEE. The CDR3 covers 16 residues. The junction had 7 bases not matched to a gene; V was cut back by 2 bases and J by 4 bases. CDR3 DNA sequence: TGTGCCAGCAGCTTTACTCTAGCGGGAGTCTCAGATACGCAGTATTTT. This sequence encodes CASSFTLAGVSDTQYF.

The chain joins TRBV19 to TRBJ2-5; D might be TRBD1 (6 bases). The J call is in doubt because the DNA end fits TRBJ2-7 better. Germline CDR1 and CDR2: LNHDA and SQIVND (reference sequence). The CDR3 has 13 amino acids. The CDR3 DNA is TGTGCCAGTCGATTAGGACAGAACTACGAGCAGTACTTC. Protein product: CASRLGQNYEQYF.

The chain has TRBV6-6 and TRBJ2-1; weak D call: TRBD1 (5 bases). This CDR3 is 13 amino acids long. V was trimmed by 7 bases and J by 10 bases, leaving 17 bases between them. Germline CDR1 MNHNY, CDR2 SVGAGI (reference sequence). The CDR3 DNA reads as TGTGCCAGCACTATGACACAGGCAAACGAGCAGTTCTTC. Translation: CASTMTQANEQFF.

The chain links TRBV9 to TRBJ2-2, with 9 bases matching TRBD2. Germline lookup yields CDR1 SGDLS and CDR2 YYNGEE. J was trimmed by 1 base and V by 4 bases; bases with no gene match: 8. This CDR3 is built from 17 residues. The chain's CDR3 is CASSSSSGTMNTGELFF. CDR3 coding DNA: TGTGCCAGCAGCTCCTCTAGCGGGACTATGAACACCGGGGAGCTGTTTTTT. Using reference TRBV9 and TRBJ2-2 for the parts outside the CDR3, the full variable domain is DSGVTQTPKHLITATGQRVTLRCSPRSGDLSVYWYQQSLDQGLQFLIQYYNGEERAKGNILERFSAQQFPDLHSELNLSSLELGDSALYFCASSSSSGTMNTGELFFGEGSRLTVL.

The rearrangement links TRBV27 to TRBJ1-2; 7 bases are a match to TRBD1. Germline V CDR1 and CDR2: MNHEY, SMNVEV (reference sequence). The CDR3 consists of 14 residues. Trimming at V came to 4 bases and at J to 7 bases, leaving 9 bases not matched to a gene. The CDR3 region has the DNA TGTGCCAGCAGTTCCCAGGGGGTTTTAGGTGGCTACACCTTC. This gives the protein CASSSQGVLGGYTF.

Many counts were recorded for this clone. CDR3: CASALGPEAFF. In DNA, the CDR3 is TGTGCTAGTGCCCTGGGCCCTGAAGCTTTCTTT. The chain joins TRBV12-5 to TRBJ1-1; D is undetermined. V shed 7 bases and J shed 6 bases, with 9 bases lying between them. Germline CDR1 LGHNT, CDR2 FRNRAP. The CDR3 consists of 11 residues. Drawing the rest from reference TRBV12-5 and TRBJ1-1, the complete variable domain is DARVTQTPRHKVTEMGQEVTMRCQPILGHNTVFWYRQTMMQGLELLAYFRNRAPLDDSGMPKDRFSAEMPDATLATLKIQPSEPRDSAVYFCASALGPEAFFGQGTRLTVV.

The rearrangement joins TRBV28 to TRBJ2-5; 7 bases are a match to TRBD1. Germline V CDR1 and CDR2: MDHEN, SYDVKM. The CDR3 runs to 14 residues. J gave up 4 bases and V 5 bases, and 7 bases lay outside the gene matches. The CDR3 region is CASSIKTGLETQYF. For the CDR3, the DNA is TGTGCCAGCAGTATTAAGACAGGGTTAGAGACCCAGTACTTC. The full variable domain, completed using reference TRBV28 and TRBJ2-5, is DVKVTQSSRYLVKRTGEKVFLECVQDMDHENMFWYRQDPGLGLRLIYFSYDVKMKEKGDIPEGYSVSREKKERFSLILESASTNQTSMYLCASSIKTGLETQYFGPGTRLLVL.

This sequence joins TRBV2 and TRBJ2-7, with 8 bases that match TRBD1. This CDR3 contains 13 residues. Looked up from germline, CDR1 is SNHLY and CDR2 is FYNNEI. Losses at the gene ends were 4 bases for V and 4 bases for J; bases not matched to a gene: 3. The CDR3: CASSAGGWYEQYF. The CDR3 coding sequence is TGTGCCAGCAGTGCAGGGGGCTGGTACGAGCAGTACTTC.

The V gene is TRBV2, the J gene TRBJ1-2, with D perhaps TRBD1 (5 bases). V lost 4 bases to trimming and J lost 4 bases, with 7 bases between them. This CDR3 is 12 amino acids long. Germline V gene sequence: CDR1 SNHLY, CDR2 FYNNEI. The CDR3 sequence: CASSGQGYGYTF. The CDR3 DNA is TGTGCCAGCAGTGGGCAGGGCTATGGCTACACCTTC.

This clone was counted at least ten times. V is TRBV11-2 and J is TRBJ1-2; D gene uncertain. The germline V gene has CDR1 SGHAT and CDR2 FQNNGV. The CDR3 length is 13 residues. Trimming removed 5 bases from V and 4 bases from J, with 11 bases in between. The CDR3 sequence: CASSPGIGYGYTF. The DNA for the CDR3 is TGTGCCAGCAGCCCGGGGATCGGCTATGGCTACACCTTC.

This clone has just one count. The chain couples TRBV19 to TRBJ1-2; 8 bases align to TRBD1. CDR1 is LNHDA and CDR2 is SQIVND in the germline V gene (reference sequence). This CDR3 spans 14 amino acids. With 3 bases clipped from V and 8 bases from J, the junction kept 8 bases outside the gene matches. CDR3 coding DNA: TGTGCCAGTAGTATCCGGACAGGGCCCGGGGGCTACACCTTC. As protein: CASSIRTGPGGYTF.

This chain links TRBV4-1 with TRBJ1-4, with D tentatively TRBD1 (5 bases). Trimming took 1 base from V and 0 from J, leaving 6 bases between them. Looked up from germline, CDR1 is MGHRA and CDR2 is YSYEKL. The CDR3 is 15 amino acids. DNA of the CDR3: TGCGCCAGCAGCCAAGCAGGGACAACTAATGAAAAACTGTTTTTT. Translating it yields CASSQAGTTNEKLFF.

The CDR3 loop reads CASSLAGSGELFF. CDR3 DNA: TGTGCCAGCAGCTTAGCAGGGAGCGGGGAGCTGTTTTTT. The chain links TRBV7-2 to TRBJ2-2; possible D gene TRBD2, 5 bases. Trimming removed 0 bases at V and 7 bases at J, with 6 bases between. The length of the CDR3 is 13 residues. Germline loops: CDR1 SGHTA, CDR2 FQGNSA.

This clone was counted a few times. The DNA of the CDR3 is TGTGCCAGCACCCTTACCTTCAATCAGCCCCAGCATTTT. This codes for CASTLTFNQPQHF. The chain joins TRBV6-6 to TRBJ1-5; D is unclear. Per germline, CDR1 MNHNY and CDR2 SVGAGI (reference sequence). V lost 7 bases and J lost 3, with 10 bases in between. This CDR3 is 13 amino acids long.

The V call is TRBV7-9, the J call TRBJ2-3; 8 bases map to TRBD2. Germline V gene sequence: CDR1 SEHNR, CDR2 FQNEAQ (reference sequence). This CDR3 contains 17 residues. With 2 bases clipped from V and 1 base from J, the junction kept 8 bases outside the gene matches. In DNA, the CDR3 is TGTGCCAGCAGCTTAAGTCGGGGGGGGCTGGGCACAGATACGCAGTATTTT. Translating it yields CASSLSRGGLGTDTQYF. Variable domain in full (rest from reference TRBV7-9 and TRBJ2-3): DTGVSQNPRHKITKRGQNVTFRCDPISEHNRLYWYRQTLGQGPEFLTYFQNEAQLEKSRLLSDRFSAERPKGSFSTLEIQRTEQGDSAMYLCASSLSRGGLGTDTQYFGPGTRLTVL.

The CDR3 region is CASSSSGLTGTV. The CDR3 DNA follows: TGTGCCAGCAGTTCCTCGGGTCTTACGGGGACGGTC. The chain employs TRBV28 and TRBJ2-7; TRBD1 or TRBD2 may be the D gene (5 bases each). Germline V gene sequence: CDR1 MDHEN, CDR2 SYDVKM. CDR3 length: 12 amino acids.

The V and J genes are TRBV13 and TRBJ1-2, with TRBD1 matching over 7 bases. Germline CDR1 PRHDT, CDR2 FYEKMQ (reference sequence). J lost 3 bases, V lost 4 bases, and 5 bases had no gene match. This CDR3 region has 14 residues. The CDR3: CASSSRDRYYGYTF. In DNA, the CDR3 is TGTGCCAGCAGCTCCCGGGACAGATACTATGGCTACACCTTC.

This clone was picked up one time. The V and J genes are TRBV4-3 and TRBJ2-5; 11 nucleotides agree with TRBD2. This CDR3 contains 16 residues. V dropped 5 bases and J dropped 1; count of bases not matched to a gene: 6. The germline gives CDR1 LGHNA, CDR2 YSLEER. This CDR3 reads CASSTGTSGFQETQYF. Written as DNA, the CDR3 is TGCGCCAGCAGCACCGGGACTAGCGGATTCCAAGAGACCCAGTACTTC.

The chain is built from TRBV5-8 and TRBJ2-2; D is uncertain. V dropped 1 base and J dropped 6 bases, with 4 bases sitting between them. The CDR3 spans 12 residues. Per germline, CDR1 SGHTS and CDR2 YDEGEE. CDR3 sequence (DNA): TGTGCCAGCAGCTTGTTTCCCGGGGAGCTGTTTTTT. Its protein product is CASSLFPGELFF.

This chain joins TRBV6-1 and TRBJ1-1; 7 nucleotides match TRBD1. Trimming took 7 bases from V and 4 from J; bases not matched to a gene: 12. The germline V gene has CDR1 MNHNS and CDR2 SASEGT. The CDR3 is made up of 15 amino acids. The CDR3 spells CASTPTGFGSTEAFF. CDR3 in DNA: TGTGCCAGCACCCCGACAGGGTTCGGGAGCACTGAAGCTTTCTTT.

V is TRBV4-2 and J is TRBJ1-5; D is perhaps TRBD1 (5 bases). This CDR3 contains 17 residues. The V gene lost 0 bases and the J gene lost 0 bases, with 12 bases spanning the gap. Looked up from germline, CDR1 is LGHNA and CDR2 is YNFKEQ. DNA of the CDR3: TGTGCCAGCAGCCAAGATCCGGGGGGATATAGCAATCAGCCCCAGCATTTT. Its protein product is CASSQDPGGYSNQPQHF.

This clone was seen more than once but under ten times. This sequence joins TRBV6-1 and TRBJ2-2, with D uncertain. Germline V gene data show CDR1 as MNHNS and CDR2 as SASEGT. The CDR3 has 16 amino acids. The V end lost 1 base, the J end lost 0 bases, and 9 bases lay between the germline ends. The CDR3: CASSEGSRTNTGELFF. CDR3 bases: TGTGCCAGCAGTGAAGGAAGCAGGACGAACACCGGGGAGCTGTTTTTT.

The rearrangement joins TRBV7-6 to TRBJ2-3; 7 positions agree with TRBD2. From germline, CDR1 is SGHVS and CDR2 FNYEAQ. The CDR3 loop spans 18 amino acids. Trimming at V came to 1 base and at J to 7 bases, leaving 17 bases not matched to a gene. The CDR3 DNA reads TGTGCCAGCAGCTTAGGTAGAATGCGGGCGGGAGTACGAAATACGCAGTATTTT. Its protein is CASSLGRMRAGVRNTQYF. Full variable domain (outside the CDR3, taken from reference TRBV7-6 and TRBJ2-3): GAGVSQSPRYKVTKRGQDVALRCDPISGHVSLYWYRQALGQGPEFLTYFNYEAQQDKSGLPNDRFSAERPEGSISTLTIQRTEQRDSAMYRCASSLGRMRAGVRNTQYFGPGTRLTVL.

The chain carries TRBV28 and TRBJ2-7, with 8 nucleotides matching TRBD1. The ends lost 7 bases at V and 6 bases at J; junction bases unmatched: 11. Germline CDR1 and CDR2: MDHEN and SYDVKM. The CDR3 covers 14 residues. CDR3 sequence reads: CASTKSDRVSEQYF. In nucleotides, the CDR3 is TGTGCCAGCACCAAATCGGACAGGGTGAGCGAGCAGTACTTC.